One sample yielded the 21 T cell receptor beta chains listed below, sequenced in a study of shared clonotypes between healthy human individuals. Libraries were prepared by immunoSEQ multiplex PCR; TCRdb keeps only in-frame clonotypes and omits some of them. The table lists 550,000 to 600,000 clones, 95% to 98% of them singletons, with 0.3% in the top ten. Terminally differentiated effector memory CD45RA+ cells were excluded from the naive CD8 cells, which were CD45RO-negative and positively selected for CCR7. Sequencing input: naive CD8+ T cells sorted from blood. The receptors here all came from a man aged 25 to 40 in good health.

This clone was counted once. V is TRBV7-2 and J is TRBJ2-1, with D tentatively TRBD1 or TRBD2 (5 bases each). There are 15 residues in the CDR3. The ends were cut back, 2 bases at V and 2 bases at J, with 10 bases in the middle. The germline V gene encodes CDR1 SGHTA and CDR2 FQGNSA. The CDR3 reads CASSLIVGAYNEQFF. The CDR3 region has the DNA TGTGCCAGCAGCTTAATCGTGGGGGCCTACAATGAGCAGTTCTTC.

The chain is built from TRBV6-5 and TRBJ2-7, with D unresolved. Per germline, CDR1 MNHEY and CDR2 SVGAGI. The CDR3 sequence is 14 residues long. V lost 4 bases and J 2 bases, leaving 12 bases between the germline ends. The CDR3: CASSSLTNPYEQYF. The CDR3 DNA follows: TGTGCCAGCAGTTCCCTGACAAACCCCTACGAGCAGTACTTC.

The chain carries TRBV7-9 and TRBJ1-1; D is uncertain. V was cut by 5 bases and J by 5 bases, with 9 bases left in between. CDR1 and CDR2 (germline): SEHNR, FQNEAQ (reference sequence). The CDR3 has 12 residues. The CDR3 sequence: CASSPGRTEAFF. The CDR3 DNA sequence: TGTGCCAGCAGCCCCGGTCGGACTGAAGCTTTCTTT. Combining the CDR3 with reference TRBV7-9 and TRBJ1-1 gives the whole variable domain DTGVSQNPRHKITKRGQNVTFRCDPISEHNRLYWYRQTLGQGPEFLTYFQNEAQLEKSRLLSDRFSAERPKGSFSTLEIQRTEQGDSAMYLCASSPGRTEAFFGQGTRLTVV.

The CDR3 nucleotides read TGTGCCAGCGGCGCGAGAGACTACGAGCAGTACTTC. It specifies CASGARDYEQYF. The chain combines TRBV9 with TRBJ2-7, with D uncertain. The germline V gene has CDR1 SGDLS and CDR2 YYNGEE. The CDR3 is made up of 12 amino acids. The germline V and J ends were trimmed by 7 bases and 3 bases, with 11 bases remaining between them.

The rearrangement links TRBV28 to TRBJ1-1, with D unresolved. Germline assignment: CDR1 MDHEN and CDR2 SYDVKM. This CDR3 has 15 amino acids. V was pared by 5 bases and J by 2 bases, with 15 bases between. CDR3 bases: TGTGCCAGCAGTCCCCTCTTTGGCCCCAACACTGAAGCTTTCTTT. It encodes CASSPLFGPNTEAFF.

The table lists this clone with a count of one. This CDR3 is also generated by other DNA sequences in the sample. The V and J genes are TRBV27 and TRBJ2-7; no clear D gene. The germline V gene has CDR1 MNHEY and CDR2 SMNVEV (reference sequence). The V and J ends lost 5 bases and 0 bases respectively, with 8 bases between them. This CDR3 has 13 amino acids. CDR3 sequence reads: CASSRGPSYEQYF. In DNA, the CDR3 is TGTGCCAGCAGTCGAGGCCCCTCCTACGAGCAGTACTTC.

In DNA, the CDR3 is TGTGCCAGCAGTTTAGCCGGGTCGGGTTTAGGCTATGGCTACACCTTC. It codes for CASSLAGSGLGYGYTF. The V and J genes are TRBV27 and TRBJ1-2; no definite D call. Between the trimmed V and J ends, which lost 2 bases and 4 bases, there was a span of 17 bases. This CDR3 is built from 16 residues. CDR1 is MNHEY, CDR2 SMNVEV, per germline (reference sequence).

The chain combines TRBV6-5 with TRBJ1-2; possibly TRBD1 for D (6 bases). V lost 4 bases and J lost 3, with 12 bases in between. Germline V gives CDR1 MNHEY, CDR2 SVGAGI. The CDR3 length is 14 residues. The CDR3 protein is CASSWVGGDYGYTF. CDR3 coding DNA: TGTGCCAGCAGTTGGGTGGGGGGCGACTATGGCTACACCTTC.

The chain uses TRBV11-2 and TRBJ2-1, with 9 bases that match TRBD2. The CDR3 has 14 amino acids. In germline, CDR1 is SGHAT, CDR2 FQNNGV. V lost 5 bases to trimming and J lost 10 bases; unmatched junction nucleotides: 9. The CDR3, as DNA: TGTGCCAGCAGCCCTGTCGGTAGCGGGGGAGAGCAGTTCTTC. This codes for CASSPVGSGGEQFF.

The chain recombines TRBV7-2 with TRBJ2-7; maybe TRBD1 (5 bases). Trimming removed 4 bases from V and 5 bases from J, with 12 bases in between. The germline V gene has CDR1 SGHTA and CDR2 FQGNSA. The CDR3 contains 13 residues. The CDR3 region is CASSWALDNEQYF. In DNA form, the CDR3 reads TGTGCCAGCAGCTGGGCTTTGGACAACGAGCAGTACTTC. Based on the CDR3 plus reference TRBV7-2 and TRBJ2-7, the full variable domain is GAGVSQSPSNKVTEKGKDVELRCDPISGHTALYWYRQSLGQGLEFLIYFQGNSAPDKSGLPSDRFSAERTGGSVSTLTIQRTQQEDSAVYLCASSWALDNEQYFGPGTRLTVT.

This rearrangement joins TRBV5-1 to TRBJ2-5; 11 nucleotides align to TRBD2. This CDR3 has 17 amino acids. Germline CDR1 reads SGHRS; CDR2 reads YFSETQ. V shed 4 bases and J 5 bases; nucleotides not matched to a gene: 13. CDR3 residues: CASSQATSGSLWETQYF. Written as DNA, the CDR3 is TGCGCCAGCAGCCAAGCAACTAGCGGGAGTCTCTGGGAGACCCAGTACTTC.

V is TRBV16 and J is TRBJ2-1; D might be TRBD2 (5 bases). V was clipped by 1 base and J by 2 bases, with 12 bases between them. CDR1 is KGHSY, CDR2 FQNENV, per germline. CDR3 length: 16 residues. CDR3 DNA: TGTGCCAGCAGCCAATATTCCTACGGGGCCTACAATGAGCAGTTCTTC. This translates into CASSQYSYGAYNEQFF.

V and J are TRBV4-1 and TRBJ2-2, with TRBD1 identical over 9 bases. The CDR3 runs to 15 residues. The trim removed 1 base at V and 6 bases at J, leaving 3 bases unmatched. Germline assignment: CDR1 MGHRA and CDR2 YSYEKL. The CDR3 DNA reads TGCGCCAGCAGCCAAGGTACAGGGGGCTCCGGGGAGCTGTTTTTT. It is translated as CASSQGTGGSGELFF.

The chain combines TRBV9 with TRBJ2-6; weak D call: TRBD1 (5 bases). Germline loops: CDR1 SGDLS, CDR2 YYNGEE. There are 15 residues in the CDR3. Deletions cut 1 base from V and 2 bases from J, with 7 bases between. This CDR3 reads CASSVSGTGANVLTF. CDR3 bases: TGTGCCAGCAGCGTATCAGGGACTGGGGCCAACGTCCTGACTTTC.

This chain links TRBV27 with TRBJ2-7; no firm D call. Germline lookup yields CDR1 MNHEY and CDR2 SMNVEV (reference sequence). CDR3 size: 14 residues. Between the trimmed V and J ends, which lost 0 bases and 3 bases, there was a span of 9 bases. CDR3 bases: TGTGCCAGCAGTTTATCCAGGACCCACTACGAGCAGTACTTC. Amino acids: CASSLSRTHYEQYF.

The chain couples TRBV4-2 to TRBJ1-1, with a possible D match to TRBD1 (5 bases). Trimming left V 0 bases short and J 1 base short, with 9 bases between. The germline CDR1 and CDR2 sequences are LGHNA and YNFKEQ. This CDR3 region has 15 residues. Here the CDR3 reads CASSQEAGQNTEAFF. The CDR3 coding sequence is TGTGCCAGCAGCCAAGAAGCGGGGCAGAACACTGAAGCTTTCTTT.

This rearrangement joins TRBV5-5 to TRBJ1-4; possible D gene TRBD1, 6 bases. The CDR3 is made up of 19 amino acids. With 0 bases removed from V and 8 bases from J, the gap between germline ends came to 26 bases. Per germline, CDR1 SGHKS and CDR2 YYEKEE (reference sequence). The CDR3, as DNA: TGTGCCAGCAGCTTGGCCTGGTCGCAGGGGTCTACTGTGGAAGAAAAACTGTTTTTT. Translated, it gives CASSLAWSQGSTVEEKLFF.

The gene calls are TRBV5-1 and TRBJ2-7; D call uncertain. The V gene's germline CDR1 is SGHRS and CDR2 YFSETQ. V lost 4 bases, J lost 2 bases, and 13 bases lay in between. This CDR3 is built from 14 residues. For the CDR3, the DNA is TGCGCCAGCAGCGTCACACTTACCCCCTACGAGCAGTACTTC. This translates into CASSVTLTPYEQYF.

CDR3 nucleotides: TGTGCCAGCAGTTTAAGGAGTGTCGACGAGCAGTACTTC. Translating it yields CASSLRSVDEQYF. This chain connects TRBV27 to TRBJ2-7; unclear D gene. With 2 bases removed from V and 5 bases from J, the gap between germline ends came to 10 bases. Germline CDR1 MNHEY, CDR2 SMNVEV (reference sequence). The CDR3 length is 13 residues.

This chain links TRBV5-6 with TRBJ2-7; a weak D match, TRBD1 (5 bases). Germline values: CDR1 SGHDT, CDR2 YYEEEE. There are 12 residues in the CDR3. V lost 1 base and J 4 bases, leaving 6 bases between the germline ends. The CDR3 spells CASSLQGYEQYF. DNA of the CDR3: TGTGCCAGCAGCTTGCAGGGTTACGAGCAGTACTTC.

This chain connects TRBV19 to TRBJ2-6; D not resolved. The CDR3 spans 11 residues. The ends were cut back, 10 bases at V and 13 bases at J, with 14 bases in the middle. Germline V lookup: CDR1 LNHDA, CDR2 SQIVND (reference sequence). This chain's CDR3 is CATGPVSVLTF. The CDR3 bases are TGTGCCACCGGGCCTGTGTCTGTCCTGACTTTC.